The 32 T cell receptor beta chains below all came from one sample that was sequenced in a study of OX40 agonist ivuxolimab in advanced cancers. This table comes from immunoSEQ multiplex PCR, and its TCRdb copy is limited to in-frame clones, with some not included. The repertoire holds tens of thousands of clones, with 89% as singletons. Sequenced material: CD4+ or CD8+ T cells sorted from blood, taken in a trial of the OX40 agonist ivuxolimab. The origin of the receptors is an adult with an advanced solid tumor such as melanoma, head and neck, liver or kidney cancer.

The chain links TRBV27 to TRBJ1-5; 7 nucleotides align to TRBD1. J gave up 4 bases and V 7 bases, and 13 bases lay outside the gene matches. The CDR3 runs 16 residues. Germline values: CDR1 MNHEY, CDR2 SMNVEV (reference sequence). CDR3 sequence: CASILQRDSQNQPQHF. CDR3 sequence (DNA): TGTGCCAGCATCCTCCAGAGGGACAGTCAGAATCAGCCCCAGCATTTT.

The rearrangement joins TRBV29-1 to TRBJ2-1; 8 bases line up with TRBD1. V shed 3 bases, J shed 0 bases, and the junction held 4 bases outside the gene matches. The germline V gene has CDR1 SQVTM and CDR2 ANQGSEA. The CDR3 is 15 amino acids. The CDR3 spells CSVEAGGFSYNEQFF. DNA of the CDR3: TGCAGCGTTGAGGCAGGGGGCTTCTCCTACAATGAGCAGTTCTTC.

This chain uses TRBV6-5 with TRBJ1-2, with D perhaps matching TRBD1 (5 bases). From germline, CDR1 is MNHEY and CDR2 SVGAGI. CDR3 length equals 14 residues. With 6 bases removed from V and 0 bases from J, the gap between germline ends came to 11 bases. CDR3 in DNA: TGTGCCAGCAGGCTCTCGACAGCTAACTATGGCTACACCTTC. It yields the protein CASRLSTANYGYTF.

CDR3 DNA sequence: TGCGCCAGCAGCCTTTCCTCCGGCGAAGCTTTCTTT. Amino acids: CASSLSSGEAFF. The rearrangement joins TRBV5-1 to TRBJ1-1; D gene unclear. Trimming took off 4 bases at V and 8 bases at J, with 12 bases between the two ends. The CDR3 runs to 12 residues. Germline V gene lookup returns CDR1 SGHRS and CDR2 YFSETQ.

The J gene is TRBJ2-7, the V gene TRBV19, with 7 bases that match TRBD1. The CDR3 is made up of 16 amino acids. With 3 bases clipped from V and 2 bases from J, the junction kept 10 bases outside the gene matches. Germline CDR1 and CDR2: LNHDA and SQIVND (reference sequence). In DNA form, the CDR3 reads TGTGCCAGTAGTATCGACAGGGACATAGACCCCTACGAGCAGTACTTC. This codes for CASSIDRDIDPYEQYF.

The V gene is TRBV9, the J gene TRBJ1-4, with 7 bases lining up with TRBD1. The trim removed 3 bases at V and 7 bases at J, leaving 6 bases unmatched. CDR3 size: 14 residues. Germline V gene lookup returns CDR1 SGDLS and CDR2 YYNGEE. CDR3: CASSEGTVAEKLFF. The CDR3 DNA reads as TGTGCCAGCAGCGAGGGGACAGTTGCTGAAAAACTGTTTTTT.

CDR3 nucleotide sequence: TGTGCCAGCAGCTCTTCGACAGGGAACTACGAGCAGTACTTC. Encoded protein: CASSSSTGNYEQYF. The gene calls are TRBV7-2 and TRBJ2-7, with 7 positions matching TRBD1. Trimming cost V 4 bases and J 3 bases; bases outside gene matches: 6. The CDR3 covers 14 residues. Germline V lookup: CDR1 SGHTA, CDR2 FQGNSA.

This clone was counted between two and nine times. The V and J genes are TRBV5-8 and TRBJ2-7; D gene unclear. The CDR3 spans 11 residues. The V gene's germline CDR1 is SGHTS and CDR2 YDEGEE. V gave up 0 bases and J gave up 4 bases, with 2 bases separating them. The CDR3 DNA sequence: TGTGCCAGCAGCTTGGGATACGAGCAGTACTTC. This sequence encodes CASSLGYEQYF.

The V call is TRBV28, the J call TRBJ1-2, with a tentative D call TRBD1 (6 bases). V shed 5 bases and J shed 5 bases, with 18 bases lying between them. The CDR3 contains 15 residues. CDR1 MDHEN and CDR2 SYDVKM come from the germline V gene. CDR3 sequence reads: CASSRMGAAKYGYTF. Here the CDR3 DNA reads TGTGCCAGCAGTCGAATGGGGGCGGCGAAGTATGGCTACACCTTC.

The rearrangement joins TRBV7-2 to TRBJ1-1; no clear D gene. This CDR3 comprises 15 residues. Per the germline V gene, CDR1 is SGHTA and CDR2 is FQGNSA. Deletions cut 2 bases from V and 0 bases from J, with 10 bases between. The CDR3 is CASSLLGVLNTEAFF. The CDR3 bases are TGTGCCAGCAGCTTACTAGGTGTCTTGAACACTGAAGCTTTCTTT.

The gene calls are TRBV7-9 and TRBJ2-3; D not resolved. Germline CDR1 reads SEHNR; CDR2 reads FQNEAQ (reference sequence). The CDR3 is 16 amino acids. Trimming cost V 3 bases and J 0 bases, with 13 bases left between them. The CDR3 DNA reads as TGTGCCAGCAGCTTCTTCGGTCTTACTAGCACAGATACGCAGTATTTT. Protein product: CASSFFGLTSTDTQYF. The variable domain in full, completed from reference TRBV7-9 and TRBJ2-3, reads DTGVSQNPRHKITKRGQNVTFRCDPISEHNRLYWYRQTLGQGPEFLTYFQNEAQLEKSRLLSDRFSAERPKGSFSTLEIQRTEQGDSAMYLCASSFFGLTSTDTQYFGPGTRLTVL.

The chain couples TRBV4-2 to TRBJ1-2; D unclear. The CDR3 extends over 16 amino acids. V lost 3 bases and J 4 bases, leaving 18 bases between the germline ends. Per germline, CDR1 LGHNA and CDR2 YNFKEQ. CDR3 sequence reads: CASSQELGLVGYGYTF. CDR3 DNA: TGTGCCAGCAGCCAGGAGCTCGGTCTCGTTGGCTATGGCTACACCTTC.

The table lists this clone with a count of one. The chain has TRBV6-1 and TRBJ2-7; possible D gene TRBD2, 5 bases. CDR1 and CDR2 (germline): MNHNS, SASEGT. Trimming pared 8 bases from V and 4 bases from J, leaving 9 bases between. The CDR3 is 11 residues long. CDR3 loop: CASGLHYEQYF. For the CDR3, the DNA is TGTGCCAGCGGACTTCATTACGAGCAGTACTTC.

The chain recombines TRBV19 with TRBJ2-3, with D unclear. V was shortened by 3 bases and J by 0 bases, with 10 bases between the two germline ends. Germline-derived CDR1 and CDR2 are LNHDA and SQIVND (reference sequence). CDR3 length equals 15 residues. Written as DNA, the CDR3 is TGTGCCAGTAGTATGGGTACTCAGAGCACAGATACGCAGTATTTT. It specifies CASSMGTQSTDTQYF. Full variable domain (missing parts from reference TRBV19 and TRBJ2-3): DGGITQSPKYLFRKEGQNVTLSCEQNLNHDAMYWYRQDPGQGLRLIYYSQIVNDFQKGDIAEGYSVSREKKESFPLTVTSAQKNPTAFYLCASSMGTQSTDTQYFGPGTRLTVL.

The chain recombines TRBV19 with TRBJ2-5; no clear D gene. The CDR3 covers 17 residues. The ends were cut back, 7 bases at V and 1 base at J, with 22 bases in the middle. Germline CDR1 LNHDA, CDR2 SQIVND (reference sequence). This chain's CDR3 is CASTTSWGANRQETQYF. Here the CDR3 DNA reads TGTGCCAGTACCACTTCTTGGGGTGCTAACCGCCAAGAGACCCAGTACTTC.

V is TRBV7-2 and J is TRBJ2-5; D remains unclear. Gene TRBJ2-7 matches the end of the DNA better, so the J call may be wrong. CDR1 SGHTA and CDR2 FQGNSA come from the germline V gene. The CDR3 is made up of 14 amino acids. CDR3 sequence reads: CASSLAPESYEQYF. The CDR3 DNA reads TGTGCCAGCAGCTTAGCGCCGGAATCCTACGAGCAGTACTTC.

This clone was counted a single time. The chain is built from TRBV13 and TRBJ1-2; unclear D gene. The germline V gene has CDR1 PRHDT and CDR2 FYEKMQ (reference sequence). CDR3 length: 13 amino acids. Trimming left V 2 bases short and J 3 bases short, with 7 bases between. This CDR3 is CASSLLGHYGYTF. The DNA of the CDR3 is TGTGCCAGCAGCTTATTAGGGCACTATGGCTACACCTTC.

CDR3 amino acids: CASSQEAGGPDTQYF. CDR3 nucleotides: TGCGCCAGCAGCCAAGAGGCAGGGGGCCCAGATACGCAGTATTTT. The V call is TRBV4-3, the J call TRBJ2-3; 8 positions match TRBD1. Germline CDR1 and CDR2: LGHNA and YSLEER. V was clipped by 0 bases and J by 4 bases; unmatched bases: 3. The length of the CDR3 is 15 residues.

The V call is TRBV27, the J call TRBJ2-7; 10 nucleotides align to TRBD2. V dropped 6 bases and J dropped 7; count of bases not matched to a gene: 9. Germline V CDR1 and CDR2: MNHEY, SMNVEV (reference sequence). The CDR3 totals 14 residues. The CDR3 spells CASRLAGAPREQYF. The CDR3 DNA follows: TGTGCCAGCAGGCTAGCGGGAGCCCCTAGAGAGCAGTACTTC.

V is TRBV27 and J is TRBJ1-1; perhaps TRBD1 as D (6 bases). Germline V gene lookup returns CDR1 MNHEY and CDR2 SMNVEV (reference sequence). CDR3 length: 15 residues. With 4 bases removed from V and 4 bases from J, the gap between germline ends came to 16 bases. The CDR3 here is CASSSDRDKSTEAFF. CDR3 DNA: TGTGCCAGCAGTTCGGACCGGGACAAGAGCACTGAAGCTTTCTTT.

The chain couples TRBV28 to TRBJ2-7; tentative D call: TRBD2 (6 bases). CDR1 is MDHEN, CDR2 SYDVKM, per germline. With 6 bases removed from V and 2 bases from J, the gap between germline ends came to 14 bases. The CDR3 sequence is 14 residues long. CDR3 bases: TGTGCCAGCAGCGCCGGAGGGGTGGCCTACGAGCAGTACTTC. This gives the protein CASSAGGVAYEQYF.

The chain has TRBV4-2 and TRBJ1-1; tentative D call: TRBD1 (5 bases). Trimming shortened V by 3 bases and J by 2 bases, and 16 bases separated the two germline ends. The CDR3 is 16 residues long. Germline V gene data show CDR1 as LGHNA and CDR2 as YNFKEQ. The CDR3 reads CASSQAVGGVNTEAFF. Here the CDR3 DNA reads TGTGCCAGCAGCCAGGCCGTCGGGGGAGTCAACACTGAAGCTTTCTTT.

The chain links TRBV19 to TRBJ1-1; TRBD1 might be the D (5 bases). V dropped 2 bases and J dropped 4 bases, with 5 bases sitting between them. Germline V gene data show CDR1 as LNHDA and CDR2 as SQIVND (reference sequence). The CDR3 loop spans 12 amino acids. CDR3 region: CASSIRGTEAFF. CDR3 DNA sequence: TGTGCCAGTAGTATAAGGGGCACTGAAGCTTTCTTT.

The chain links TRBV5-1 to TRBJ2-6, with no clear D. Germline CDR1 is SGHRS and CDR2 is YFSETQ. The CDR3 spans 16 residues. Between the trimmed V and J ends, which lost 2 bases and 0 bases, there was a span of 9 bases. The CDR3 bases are TGCGCCAGCAGCTTTGAACAGAACTCTGGGGCCAACGTCCTGACTTTC. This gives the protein CASSFEQNSGANVLTF.

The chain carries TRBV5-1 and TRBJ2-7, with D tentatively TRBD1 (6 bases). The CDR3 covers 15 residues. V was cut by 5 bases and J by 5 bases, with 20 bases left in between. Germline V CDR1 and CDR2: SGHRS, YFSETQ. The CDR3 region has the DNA TGCGCCAGCAGTCCTGGCGACGTTAGGGGGAACGAGCAGTACTTC. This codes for CASSPGDVRGNEQYF.

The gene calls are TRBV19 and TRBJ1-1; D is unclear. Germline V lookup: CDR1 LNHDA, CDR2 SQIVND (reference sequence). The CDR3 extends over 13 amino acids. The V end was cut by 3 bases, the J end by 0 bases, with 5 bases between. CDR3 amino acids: CASSIKVNTEAFF. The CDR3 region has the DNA TGTGCCAGTAGTATTAAAGTGAACACTGAAGCTTTCTTT.

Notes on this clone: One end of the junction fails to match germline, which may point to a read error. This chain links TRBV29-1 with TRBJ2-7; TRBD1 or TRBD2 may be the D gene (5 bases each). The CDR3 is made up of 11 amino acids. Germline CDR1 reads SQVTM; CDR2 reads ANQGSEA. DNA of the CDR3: TGCAGCGGGGGGTTTTCCTCCGAGCAGTACTTC. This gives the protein CSGGFSSEQYF.

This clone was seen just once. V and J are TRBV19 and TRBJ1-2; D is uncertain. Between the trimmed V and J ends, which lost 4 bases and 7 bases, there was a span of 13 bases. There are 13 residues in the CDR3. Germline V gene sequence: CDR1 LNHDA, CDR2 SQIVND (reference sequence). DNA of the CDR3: TGTGCCAGTAGTAAAGGTCCCCGGGGTGGCTACACCTTC. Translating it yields CASSKGPRGGYTF.

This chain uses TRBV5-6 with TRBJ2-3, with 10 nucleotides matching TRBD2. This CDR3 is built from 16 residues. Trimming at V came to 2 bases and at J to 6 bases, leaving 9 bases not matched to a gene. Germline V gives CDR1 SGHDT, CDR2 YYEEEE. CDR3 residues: CASSLPGLAISDTQYF. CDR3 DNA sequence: TGTGCCAGCAGCTTACCGGGACTAGCGATTTCCGATACGCAGTATTTT.

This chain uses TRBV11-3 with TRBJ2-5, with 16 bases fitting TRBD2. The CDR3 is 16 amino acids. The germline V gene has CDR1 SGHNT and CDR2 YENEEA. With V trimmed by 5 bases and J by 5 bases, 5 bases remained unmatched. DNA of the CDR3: TGTGCCAGCAGCCTGGGGACTAGCGGGAGGGAGGAGACCCAGTACTTC. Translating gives CASSLGTSGREETQYF.

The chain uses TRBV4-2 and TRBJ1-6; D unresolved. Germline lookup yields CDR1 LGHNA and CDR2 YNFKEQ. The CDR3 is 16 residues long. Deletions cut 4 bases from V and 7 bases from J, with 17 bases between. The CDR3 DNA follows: TGTGCCAGCAGCCGACTGCTTGGATCGACGAATTCACCCCTCCACTTT. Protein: CASSRLLGSTNSPLHF.

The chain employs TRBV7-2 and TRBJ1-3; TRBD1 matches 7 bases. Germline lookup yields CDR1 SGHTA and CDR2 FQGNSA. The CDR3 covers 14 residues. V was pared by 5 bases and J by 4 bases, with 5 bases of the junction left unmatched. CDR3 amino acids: CASSRSGQGNTIYF. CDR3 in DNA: TGTGCCAGCAGCCGGTCGGGACAGGGAAACACCATATATTTT.